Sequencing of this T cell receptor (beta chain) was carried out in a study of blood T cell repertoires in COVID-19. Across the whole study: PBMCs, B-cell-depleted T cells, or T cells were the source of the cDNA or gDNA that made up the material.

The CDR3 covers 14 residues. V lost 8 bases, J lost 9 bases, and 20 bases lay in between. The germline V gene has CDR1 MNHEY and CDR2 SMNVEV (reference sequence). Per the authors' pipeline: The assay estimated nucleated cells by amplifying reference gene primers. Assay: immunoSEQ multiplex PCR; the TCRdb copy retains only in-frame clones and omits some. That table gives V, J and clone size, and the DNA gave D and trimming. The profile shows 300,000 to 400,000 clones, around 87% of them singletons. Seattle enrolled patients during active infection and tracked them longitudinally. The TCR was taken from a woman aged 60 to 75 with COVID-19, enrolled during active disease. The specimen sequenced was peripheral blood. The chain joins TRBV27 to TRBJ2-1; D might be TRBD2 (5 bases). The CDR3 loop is CASLLDGVLCEQFF. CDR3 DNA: TGTGCCAGCTTGCTAGACGGGGTTTTGTGTGAGCAGTTCTTC.